The 20 T cell receptor beta chains below come from one sample, sequenced in a study of T-cell memory formation after mild COVID-19 (dated by TCRdb to about 2021). The method was 5' RACE. Sequencing took place on an Illumina NovaSeq 6000. TCRdb redid the processing of the public reads, applying fastp at Q25 and MiXCR, and retained in-frame beta chains. Entries that share a CDR3 protein sequence are merged under the most common genes and DNA. Across this sample there are a few hundred thousand distinct CDR3 sequences, with roughly 15% seen only once. The top ten hold 20% to 25% of the sample. Sequences were obtained from PBMCs or a T cell subset sorted from them (not recorded which). The source of these receptors is a young man who had mild COVID-19 (a few samples of this study predate the infection). The sample titles of this study are shuffled in the database, so cell type and time point are left out; the donor was told from shared clones.

This clonotype was detected only a few times. In DNA, the CDR3 is TGTGCCAGCAGTATCCGCGACTGGGCCCCGGGGACCGGGGAGCTGTTTTTT. It encodes CASSIRDWAPGTGELFF. The chain links TRBV28 to TRBJ2-2; D possibly corresponds to TRBD2 (5 bases). Looked up from germline, CDR1 is MDHEN and CDR2 is SYDVKM. The V end was cut by 5 bases, the J end by 5 bases, with 21 bases between. This CDR3 is 17 amino acids long.

The chain links TRBV6-4 to TRBJ2-7, with D perhaps TRBD1 (6 bases). The CDR3 length is 12 residues. V dropped 6 bases and J dropped 2 bases, with 8 bases sitting between them. From germline, CDR1 is MRHNA and CDR2 SNTAGT. In DNA, the CDR3 is TGTGCCAGCAGGGGACACACCTACGAGCAGTACGTC. Its translation: CASRGHTYEQYV.

A few counts support this clonotype. The genes are TRBV5-1 and TRBJ2-5; 8 nucleotides match TRBD2. Germline V gives CDR1 SGHRS, CDR2 YFSETQ. The CDR3 is 13 residues long. V lost 9 bases to trimming and J lost 2 bases; unmatched junction nucleotides: 6. CDR3 DNA: TGCGCCACGGGCACTAGCGGTCAAGAGACCCAGTACTTC. Translating gives CATGTSGQETQYF.

The chain carries TRBV19 and TRBJ1-5; TRBD1 matches 10 bases. The CDR3 sequence is 17 residues long. Trimming at V came to 4 bases and at J to 2 bases, leaving 8 bases not matched to a gene. Germline CDR1 and CDR2: LNHDA and SQIVND (reference sequence). The CDR3 loop is CASSRDRGRAGNQPQHF. CDR3 DNA: TGTGCCAGTAGTAGAGACAGGGGGCGGGCTGGCAATCAGCCCCAGCATTTT.

This clonotype has more than one count but fewer than ten. The chain recombines TRBV5-1 with TRBJ2-2; 9 bases are shared with TRBD1. Germline trimming cut 0 bases from V and 3 bases from J; bases unmatched to any gene: 3. This CDR3 is 16 amino acids long. The V gene's germline CDR1 is SGHRS and CDR2 YFSETQ. As DNA, the CDR3 is TGCGCCAGCAGCTTGGGGACAGGGGAAGACACCGGGGAGCTGTTTTTT. It is translated as CASSLGTGEDTGELFF.

The V and J genes are TRBV7-3 and TRBJ1-1; D might be TRBD1 (6 bases). The CDR3 loop spans 18 amino acids. V was pared by 3 bases and J by 0 bases, with 20 bases between. Germline CDR1 and CDR2: SGHTA and FQGTGA. CDR3 in amino acids: CASSFGLVWQGLNTEAFF. CDR3 bases: TGTGCCAGCAGCTTCGGATTAGTCTGGCAGGGGCTGAACACTGAAGCTTTCTTT. Based on the CDR3 plus reference TRBV7-3 and TRBJ1-1, the full variable domain is GAGVSQTPSNKVTEKGKYVELRCDPISGHTALYWYRQSLGQGPEFLIYFQGTGAADDSGLPNDRFFAVRPEGSVSTLKIQRTERGDSAVYLCASSFGLVWQGLNTEAFFGQGTRLTVV.

Ten or more counts support this clonotype. The V call is TRBV5-1, the J call TRBJ1-1; D is undetermined. V was clipped by 1 base and J by 0 bases, with 7 bases between them. The CDR3 sequence is 14 residues long. Per the germline V gene, CDR1 is SGHRS and CDR2 is YFSETQ. Written as DNA, the CDR3 is TGCGCCAGCAGCTTGTGGCAGATGAACACTGAAGCTTTCTTT. Translation: CASSLWQMNTEAFF.

In its sample, this clonotype was seen a few times. This chain joins TRBV28 and TRBJ1-5; D is ambiguous. The CDR3 is made up of 12 amino acids. CDR1 MDHEN and CDR2 SYDVKM come from the germline V gene. Trimming cost V 8 bases and J 5 bases, with 10 bases left between them. The CDR3 here is CASRETDQPQHF. The CDR3 nucleotides are TGTGCCAGCCGGGAAACAGATCAGCCCCAGCATTTT.

The sample holds a few counts of this clonotype. CDR3 in DNA: TGTGCCAGCAGCGCGGGGACAACCGGGGAGCTGTTTTTT. It codes for CASSAGTTGELFF. The V gene is TRBV7-2, the J gene TRBJ2-2, with D perhaps given as TRBD1 or TRBD2 (6 bases each). Looked up from germline, CDR1 is SGHTA and CDR2 is FQGNSA. The CDR3 covers 13 residues. V lost 5 bases, J lost 5 bases, and 9 bases lay in between.

The rearrangement links TRBV5-5 to TRBJ1-1; D not resolved. Trimming pared 5 bases from V and 4 bases from J, leaving 15 bases between. Looked up from germline, CDR1 is SGHKS and CDR2 is YYEKEE (reference sequence). The CDR3 has 14 residues. The CDR3 sequence is CASSLRIWGTEAFF. The CDR3 DNA reads as TGTGCCAGCAGTCTGCGGATTTGGGGCACTGAAGCTTTCTTT.

This clonotype has a count of ten or more. This rearrangement joins TRBV6-2 or TRBV6-3 to TRBJ2-2; D remains unclear. CDR1 MNHEY and CDR2 SVGEGT come from the germline V gene. The CDR3 totals 14 residues. Trimming removed 4 bases at V and 1 base at J, with 7 bases between. The CDR3 protein is CASSWVGNTGELFF. In DNA form, the CDR3 reads TGTGCCAGCAGTTGGGTCGGGAACACCGGGGAGCTGTTTTTT.

This chain uses TRBV6-5 with TRBJ2-2; TRBD2 matches at 10 bases. The CDR3 sequence is 16 residues long. Per the germline V gene, CDR1 is MNHEY and CDR2 is SVGAGI. The ends lost 4 bases at V and 3 bases at J; junction bases unmatched: 5. This CDR3 is CASSFGLAGDTGELFF. Here the CDR3 DNA reads TGTGCCAGCAGTTTTGGGCTAGCGGGGGACACCGGGGAGCTGTTTTTT.

This clonotype was found many times. The chain is built from TRBV12-3 or TRBV12-4 and TRBJ2-5; no definite D call. Trimming shortened V by 6 bases and J by 5 bases, and 13 bases separated the two germline ends. This CDR3 has 13 amino acids. CDR3: CASSWIVGETQYF. CDR3 coding DNA: TGTGCCAGCAGCTGGATCGTCGGGGAGACCCAGTACTTC.

There are a few counts of this clonotype. The gene calls are TRBV7-8 and TRBJ1-5, with D uncertain. This CDR3 spans 14 amino acids. CDR1 is SGHVS and CDR2 is FQNEAQ in the germline V gene. V lost 0 bases to trimming and J lost 14 bases, with 17 bases between them. The CDR3 nucleotides are TGTGCCAGCAGCTTAGCAACAACCGGTGGGGTTGAGCATTTT. Amino acids: CASSLATTGGVEHF.

This clonotype was counted only a few times. A read error is likely, as this CDR3 ends without the conserved phenylalanine or tryptophan. It is unclear where the CDR3 begins or ends on the DNA, so no DNA is shown, and the CDR3 is as TCRdb lists it. This chain connects TRBV29-1 to TRBJ2-7. Termini included, the CDR3 measures 14 amino acids. Per germline, CDR1 SQVTM and CDR2 ANQGSEA. The chain's CDR3 is CSFRLQGPLRSSTS.

This chain links TRBV12-3 or TRBV12-4 with TRBJ2-3; either TRBD1 or TRBD2 may fit D (5 bases each). Deletions cut 5 bases from V and 1 base from J, with 10 bases between. The CDR3 is made up of 14 amino acids. CDR3 DNA: TGTGCCAGCAGTAACCAGGGAGGCACAGATACGCAGTATTTT. Translated, it gives CASSNQGGTDTQYF.

This chain links TRBV4-1 with TRBJ2-7; TRBD2 matches at 11 bases. The CDR3 runs to 15 residues. The V gene end was trimmed by 5 bases and the J gene end by 1 base; junction bases not matched to a gene: 4. In germline, CDR1 is MGHRA, CDR2 YSYEKL. CDR3 region: CASSELAGDSYEQYF. CDR3 sequence (DNA): TGCGCCAGCAGCGAACTAGCGGGGGATTCCTACGAGCAGTACTTC.

The sample holds a few counts of this clonotype. The chain joins TRBV20-1 to TRBJ1-6, with D uncertain. Germline loops: CDR1 DFQATT, CDR2 SNEGSKA (reference sequence). V was clipped by 2 bases and J by 6 bases, with 8 bases between them. This CDR3 has 13 amino acids. This chain's CDR3 is CSARQVANSPLHF. As DNA, the CDR3 is TGCAGTGCTAGACAGGTCGCTAATTCACCCCTCCACTTT.

This clonotype appeared a few times. The rearrangement joins TRBV5-1 to TRBJ1-2; TRBD1 is a possible D gene (5 bases). CDR1 and CDR2 from the germline V gene are SGHRS and YFSETQ. V lost 2 bases and J 3 bases, leaving 11 bases between the germline ends. The CDR3 sequence is 14 residues long. Written as DNA, the CDR3 is TGCGCCAGCAGCTTAGGGGCGGTCGACTATGGCTACACCTTC. Its translation: CASSLGAVDYGYTF. The complete variable domain, with remaining parts taken from reference TRBV5-1 and TRBJ1-2, reads KAGVTQTPRYLIKTRGQQVTLSCSPISGHRSVSWYQQTPGQGLQFLFEYFSETQRNKGNFPGRFSGRQFSNSRSEMNVSTLELGDSALYLCASSLGAVDYGYTFGSGTRLTVV.

The chain carries TRBV28 and TRBJ1-2, with a possible D match to TRBD1 (5 bases). This CDR3 contains 11 residues. Trimming removed 10 bases from V and 7 bases from J, with 13 bases in between. CDR1 is MDHEN and CDR2 is SYDVKM in the germline V gene. The CDR3 here is CATTGFTGYTF. The CDR3 DNA reads TGTGCCACTACAGGATTTACTGGCTACACCTTC.